One and the same sample provided the 23 T cell receptor beta chains below, sequenced in a study of CD8+ T cells in alopecia areata. Investigators isolated RNA and reverse transcribed it into cDNA to act as the sequencing template. This table comes from immunoSEQ multiplex PCR, and its TCRdb copy is limited to in-frame clones, with some not included. This table has about 120,000 clones, roughly 66% appearing once. Sample: CD4+ T cells sorted from blood. The receptors were gathered from a human donor in good health.

V gene TRBV29-1 combines with J gene TRBJ2-1, with 11 bases lining up with TRBD2. With 6 bases clipped from V and 7 bases from J, the junction kept 17 bases outside the gene matches. The CDR3 consists of 17 residues. CDR1 and CDR2 (germline): SQVTM, ANQGSEA. The CDR3 DNA sequence: TGCAGCGTCCCTAAAGGGCCTCTTAGCGGGGGGGCAAATGAGCAGTTCTTC. Residues: CSVPKGPLSGGANEQFF.

The V gene is TRBV7-2, the J gene TRBJ2-7; D remains ambiguous. The CDR3 sequence is 11 residues long. V gave up 8 bases and J gave up 4 bases, with 9 bases separating them. Per germline, CDR1 SGHTA and CDR2 FQGNSA. CDR3: CASGSRYEQYF. CDR3 bases: TGTGCCAGCGGCTCGCGGTACGAGCAGTACTTC.

The table lists this clone with a few counts. The genes are TRBV29-1 and TRBJ1-2, with D unresolved. CDR3 length: 12 amino acids. With 4 bases removed from V and 2 bases from J, the gap between germline ends came to 8 bases. The germline V gene has CDR1 SQVTM and CDR2 ANQGSEA. For the CDR3, the DNA is TGCAGCGTTGTGCAGGCCAACTATGGCTACACCTTC. Protein product: CSVVQANYGYTF.

This clone was counted only a few times. The rearrangement uses TRBV12-5 and TRBJ2-3; the D gene is possibly TRBD1 (6 bases). Trimming shortened V by 1 base and J by 3 bases, and 8 bases separated the two germline ends. The V gene's germline CDR1 is LGHNT and CDR2 FRNRAP. CDR3 length: 14 amino acids. In DNA form, the CDR3 reads TGTGCTAGTGGTTTGGGGACAGATACAGATACGCAGTATTTT. Translation gives CASGLGTDTDTQYF.

V gene TRBV5-6 combines with J gene TRBJ1-2, with D possibly being TRBD1 (5 bases). The germline CDR1 and CDR2 sequences are SGHDT and YYEEEE. The CDR3 contains 14 residues. Deletions cut 4 bases from V and 8 bases from J, with 18 bases between. CDR3 nucleotides: TGTGCCAGCAGCATAGGAAGGGGCCCGCGGGGCTACACCTTC. Encoded protein: CASSIGRGPRGYTF.

This clone was found a few times. This chain joins TRBV6-5 and TRBJ1-5; D unclear. Germline V gene sequence: CDR1 MNHEY, CDR2 SVGAGI. V lost 6 bases and J 5 bases, leaving 5 bases between the germline ends. The CDR3 length is 11 residues. CDR3 protein: CASRYDQPQHF. Here the CDR3 DNA reads TGTGCCAGCAGGTACGATCAGCCCCAGCATTTT.

The chain recombines TRBV30 with TRBJ2-5; the match to TRBD2 covers 7 bases. V trimming: 3 bases; J trimming: 1 base; junction bases outside the gene matches: 2. The CDR3 is 13 residues long. Germline CDR1 reads GTSNPN; CDR2 reads SVGIG (reference sequence). The CDR3 sequence is CAWSAGVQETQYF. In nucleotides, the CDR3 is TGTGCCTGGAGCGCGGGGGTCCAAGAGACCCAGTACTTC.

V usage is TRBV6-5 and J usage is TRBJ1-1; 7 bases map to TRBD1. The length of the CDR3 is 15 residues. Per the germline V gene, CDR1 is MNHEY and CDR2 is SVGAGI. After removal of 7 bases from V and 0 bases from J, the junction contained 8 bases not matched to a gene. The CDR3 reads CASTTDRKMNTEAFF. Written as DNA, the CDR3 is TGTGCCAGCACCACGGACAGGAAGATGAACACTGAAGCTTTCTTT.

This rearrangement joins TRBV29-1 to TRBJ1-1; 8 bases agree with TRBD1. This CDR3 is 13 amino acids long. CDR1 is SQVTM, CDR2 ANQGSEA, per germline. Trimming took 5 bases from V and 0 from J; bases not matched to a gene: 2. CDR3 bases: TGCAGCGTTATGACAGGGGTGAACACTGAAGCTTTCTTT. This translates into CSVMTGVNTEAFF.

In this sample, this clone turned up once. The CDR3 nucleotides are TGTGCCTGGAGGCGACTAGCGGGGGGATACAATGAGCAGTTCTTC. It is translated as CAWRRLAGGYNEQFF. J is TRBJ2-1 and V is TRBV30; TRBD2 matches 13 bases. Germline CDR1 reads GTSNPN; CDR2 reads SVGIG (reference sequence). CDR3 length: 15 residues. V shed 3 bases, J shed 4 bases, and the junction held 3 bases outside the gene matches.

The chain combines TRBV15 with TRBJ2-5; D may be TRBD1 (5 bases). The CDR3 totals 17 residues. Germline CDR1 is LNHNV and CDR2 is YYDKDF (reference sequence). V gave up 2 bases and J gave up 0 bases, with 16 bases separating them. Here the CDR3 reads CATSRPQGHLYQETQYF. The CDR3 DNA reads TGTGCCACCAGCAGACCTCAAGGACACCTGTACCAAGAGACCCAGTACTTC. The entire variable domain, with the rest obtained from reference TRBV15 and TRBJ2-5, is as follows: DAMVIQNPRYQVTQFGKPVTLSCSQTLNHNVMYWYQQKSSQAPKLLFHYYDKDFNNEADTPDNFQSRRPNTSFCFLDIRSPGLGDTAMYLCATSRPQGHLYQETQYFGPGTRLLVL.

The CDR3 nucleotides read TGTGCCAGCAGTCGTTTAGTAGGGGGAGGGGAGACCCAGTACTTC. It specifies CASSRLVGGGETQYF. The gene calls are TRBV28 and TRBJ2-5; TRBD2 might be the D (7 bases). This CDR3 has 15 amino acids. V lost 5 bases to trimming and J lost 5 bases, with 18 bases between them. The germline V gene has CDR1 MDHEN and CDR2 SYDVKM.

This clone was seen only once. This chain connects TRBV7-9 to TRBJ1-1; D is unclear. The CDR3 extends over 15 amino acids. Between the trimmed V and J ends, which lost 0 bases and 2 bases, there was a span of 10 bases. CDR1 and CDR2 (germline): SEHNR, FQNEAQ (reference sequence). CDR3 in amino acids: CASSLAAGGNTEAFF. CDR3 nucleotides: TGTGCCAGCAGCTTAGCGGCGGGTGGTAACACTGAAGCTTTCTTT.

This clone was seen a few times. The chain joins TRBV29-1 to TRBJ2-6, with D perhaps assigned TRBD1 or TRBD2 (5 bases each). Between the trimmed V and J ends, which lost 5 bases and 0 bases, there was a span of 14 bases. This CDR3 is built from 16 residues. Germline loops: CDR1 SQVTM, CDR2 ANQGSEA. This chain's CDR3 is CSVFRDVNSGANVLTF. In DNA form, the CDR3 reads TGCAGCGTTTTCCGGGACGTGAACTCTGGGGCCAACGTCCTGACTTTC.

The chain has TRBV6-5 and TRBJ1-6; 9 nucleotides agree with TRBD1. This CDR3 has 16 amino acids. Germline V gene data show CDR1 as MNHEY and CDR2 as SVGAGI. V shed 4 bases, J shed 9 bases, and the junction held 10 bases outside the gene matches. CDR3 in DNA: TGTGCCAGCAGTTCACCCCGACAGGGGGAAGGTTCACCCCTCCACTTT. The encoded protein is CASSSPRQGEGSPLHF.

The chain is built from TRBV30 and TRBJ1-5, with 8 bases identical to TRBD1. The J segment lost 7 bases and the V segment lost 2 bases, leaving 4 bases of the junction unmatched. This CDR3 is built from 13 residues. Germline assignment: CDR1 GTSNPN and CDR2 SVGIG (reference sequence). The CDR3 bases are TGTGCCTGGAGTTCAGGACAGGGACAGCCCCAGCATTTT. Protein product: CAWSSGQGQPQHF.

The gene calls are TRBV10-2 and TRBJ2-1; 11 positions agree with TRBD2. Germline V gene lookup returns CDR1 WSHSY and CDR2 SAAADI. The junction had 6 bases not matched to a gene; V was cut back by 7 bases and J by 1 base. The CDR3 spans 16 residues. CDR3 residues: CASKLAGGRSYNEQFF. CDR3 nucleotide sequence: TGCGCCAGCAAGTTAGCGGGGGGGCGATCCTACAATGAGCAGTTCTTC.

The gene calls are TRBV5-1 and TRBJ2-3, with 7 nucleotides matching TRBD2. Trimming cost V 4 bases and J 0 bases; bases outside gene matches: 8. The CDR3 is made up of 16 amino acids. CDR1 is SGHRS, CDR2 YFSETQ, per germline. For the CDR3, the DNA is TGCGCCAGCAGCGCCACCAGCGGGGTCAGCACAGATACGCAGTATTTT. Encoded protein: CASSATSGVSTDTQYF.

The genes are TRBV15 and TRBJ2-2, with 7 bases that match TRBD2. There are 16 residues in the CDR3. Trimming took 1 base from V and 5 from J; bases not matched to a gene: 7. Germline V lookup: CDR1 LNHNV, CDR2 YYDKDF (reference sequence). The CDR3 nucleotides read TGTGCCACCAGCAGAGGACTAGCACCGGATACCGGGGAGCTGTTTTTT. It translates to CATSRGLAPDTGELFF. Supplemented by reference TRBV15 and TRBJ2-2, the full variable domain reads DAMVIQNPRYQVTQFGKPVTLSCSQTLNHNVMYWYQQKSSQAPKLLFHYYDKDFNNEADTPDNFQSRRPNTSFCFLDIRSPGLGDTAMYLCATSRGLAPDTGELFFGEGSRLTVL.

The CDR3, as DNA: TGTGCCTGGAGTGTAACTGGGAGCAATCAGCCCCAGCATTTT. As protein: CAWSVTGSNQPQHF. The chain couples TRBV30 to TRBJ1-5; D uncertain. The V end lost 0 bases, the J end lost 1 base, and 7 bases lay between the germline ends. Germline V lookup: CDR1 GTSNPN, CDR2 SVGIG (reference sequence). The CDR3 length is 14 residues.

The chain joins TRBV11-1 to TRBJ1-1; 7 nucleotides agree with TRBD1. CDR1 SGHAT and CDR2 FQDESV come from the germline V gene (reference sequence). V dropped 5 bases and J dropped 8; count of bases not matched to a gene: 11. The CDR3 consists of 14 residues. The chain's CDR3 is CASSRRGLRAEAFF. CDR3 nucleotides: TGTGCCAGCAGCCGGAGGGGGCTCCGTGCCGAAGCTTTCTTT.

The CDR3 here is CSGSRPTEAFF. The CDR3, as DNA: TGCAGCGGTTCCAGGCCCACTGAAGCTTTCTTT. The gene calls are TRBV29-1 and TRBJ1-1; no firm D call. The CDR3 is made up of 11 amino acids. Deletions cut 7 bases from V and 4 bases from J, with 10 bases between. Germline lookup yields CDR1 SQVTM and CDR2 ANQGSEA.

This clone appeared a few times. This rearrangement joins TRBV10-3 to TRBJ2-3, with a tentative D call TRBD2 (5 bases). Trimming took 2 bases from V and 2 from J, leaving 8 bases between them. The CDR3 runs 14 residues. Germline V CDR1 and CDR2: ENHRY, SYGVKD. CDR3 residues: CAISEGLNTDTQYF. CDR3 in DNA: TGTGCCATCAGTGAGGGACTGAACACAGATACGCAGTATTTT.